These T cell receptor beta chains were read from a single sample in a study of blood T cells in healthy people across ages. TCRdb used MiXCR to reprocess the 5' RACE reads, holding one entry per CDR3 protein. Altogether 870,000 or so distinct CDR3 sequences are present, less than 35% being singletons, with the ten largest covering 15% to 20%. Input material: blood. These receptors originate from a woman of 80 years or more in good health. Each CDR3 is given with its conserved first and last residue. A D gene is named only where the DNA matches it firmly. Some rows mark clone size as missing; the rest say once, few, many or name a class of expanded clone.

abundance	d_gene	v_gene	j_gene	CDR3aa	CDR3nt
few	NA	TRBV7-9	TRBJ1-4	CASSLAIREKLFF	TGTGCCAGCAGCTTAGCGATTCGGGAAAAACTGTTTTTT
NA	TRBD2	TRBV24-1	TRBJ2-7	CATSDFRLAGYNEQYF	TGTGCCACCAGTGATTTTCGTCTAGCGGGGTACAATGAGCAGTACTTC
NA	NA	TRBV6-1	TRBJ1-2	CASRYSYGVYGYTF	TGTGCCAGCAGGTACAGTTATGGAGTTTATGGCTACACCTTC
NA	TRBD2	TRBV3-1	TRBJ2-2	CASSQRLAGHTGELFF	TGTGCCAGCAGCCAAAGACTAGCGGGGCACACCGGGGAGCTGTTTTTT
many	NA	TRBV6-2/TRBV6-3	TRBJ2-1	CASSYVGLDEQFF	TGTGCCAGCAGTTACGTAGGCCTCGATGAGCAGTTCTTC
NA	NA	TRBV9	TRBJ2-1	CAGSVGGGGTCNEQFF	TGTGCCGGCAGCGTAGGGGGCGGGGGCACCTGCAATGAGCAGTTCTTC
NA	NA	TRBV11-2	TRBJ1-5	CASSSTDTHGAQHF	TGTGCCAGCAGCTCGACTGACACCCACGGGGCCCAGCATTTT
NA	TRBD1	TRBV19	TRBJ2-1	CASSLTGTGRTNEQFF	TGTGCCAGTAGTTTGACCGGGACAGGACGTACCAATGAGCAGTTCTTC
many	TRBD1	TRBV24-1	TRBJ2-3	CATSDLGTGSTDTQYF	TGTGCCACCAGTGATTTAGGGACAGGGTCGACAGATACGCAGTATTTT
many	NA	TRBV12-3/TRBV12-4	TRBJ1-1	CASSLRSGLNTEAFF	TGTGCCAGCAGTTTACGGTCGGGATTGAACACTGAAGCTTTCTTT
many	TRBD2	TRBV6-2/TRBV6-3	TRBJ2-3	CASSWGLVTDTQYF	TGTGCCAGCAGTTGGGGACTAGTCACAGATACGCAGTATTTT
NA	TRBD1	TRBV9	TRBJ1-1	CASSPQLGQGNTEAFF	TGTGCCAGCAGCCCCCAATTGGGACAGGGGAACACTGAAGCTTTCTTT
many	NA	TRBV7-2	TRBJ1-4	CASSFGKGGEKLFF	TGTGCCAGCAGCTTCGGGAAGGGGGGTGAAAAACTGTTTTTT
many	NA	TRBV7-2	TRBJ2-3	CASSLWVETDTQYF	TGTGCCAGCAGCTTATGGGTGGAAACAGATACGCAGTATTTT
many	TRBD2	TRBV5-1	TRBJ2-5	CASSYGTSVKETQYF	TGCGCCAGCAGCTACGGGACTAGCGTAAAAGAGACCCAGTACTTC
NA	TRBD1	TRBV9	TRBJ1-2	CASSADRGPGGYTF	TGTGCCAGCAGCGCGGACAGGGGGCCGGGGGGCTACACCTTC
few	NA	TRBV7-2	TRBJ1-1	CASSPGGINTEAFF	TGTGCCAGCAGCCCCGGGGGGATAAACACTGAAGCTTTCTTT
few	NA	TRBV7-2	TRBJ1-1	CASSPRGWGRENTEAFF	TGTGCCAGCAGCCCGAGGGGTTGGGGGAGGGAGAACACTGAAGCTTTCTTT
NA	NA	TRBV5-5	TRBJ1-5	CASSWEASNQPQHF	TGTGCCAGCAGCTGGGAGGCAAGCAATCAGCCCCAGCATTTT
many	NA	TRBV7-9	TRBJ2-3	CASIAPGRDTQYF	TGTGCCAGCATCGCCCCCGGAAGGGATACGCAGTATTTT
many	NA	TRBV7-9	TRBJ2-5	CASSLMETSQETQYF	TGTGCCAGCAGCTTAATGGAAACGAGCCAAGAGACCCAGTACTTC
NA	TRBD2	TRBV5-1	TRBJ2-1	CASSAASLAVGYNEQFF	TGCGCCAGCAGCGCAGCTTCGCTAGCGGTGGGTTACAATGAGCAGTTCTTC
NA	NA	TRBV5-1	TRBJ2-5	CASRPLGETQYF	TGCGCCAGCAGGCCGTTGGGGGAGACCCAGTACTTC
many	TRBD2	TRBV20-1	TRBJ2-5	CSARTSGAGQETQYF	TGCAGTGCACGGACTAGCGGGGCGGGCCAAGAGACCCAGTACTTC
many	NA	TRBV20-1	TRBJ1-4	CSAPHHPTNEKLFF	TGCAGTGCCCCCCACCATCCAACTAATGAAAAACTGTTTTTT
many	NA	TRBV7-6	TRBJ2-6	CASSLIGRVSGANVLTF	TGTGCCAGCAGCTTAATAGGCAGAGTCTCTGGGGCCAACGTCCTGACTTTC
once	NA	TRBV12-3/TRBV12-4	TRBJ2-7	CASSVLGTSYEQYF	TGTGCCAGCAGCGTGCTGGGAACTTCCTACGAGCAGTACTTC
few	NA	TRBV4-1	TRBJ1-2	CASSQSASGDYGYTF	TGCGCCAGCAGCCAATCTGCAAGCGGTGACTATGGCTACACCTTC
NA	NA	TRBV20-1	TRBJ1-1	CSAGRRGKGNTEAFF	TGCAGTGCTGGACGAAGGGGAAAGGGGAACACTGAAGCTTTCTTT
many	NA	TRBV14	TRBJ2-7	CASSQGALGYEQYF	TGTGCCAGCAGCCAAGGGGCCCTTGGGTACGAGCAGTACTTC
NA	NA	TRBV2	TRBJ2-3	CASSERGTARTDTQYF	TGTGCCAGCAGTGAAAGAGGCACGGCCCGCACAGATACGCAGTATTTT
NA	NA	TRBV12-3/TRBV12-4	TRBJ1-2	CASSSANEFSYGYTF	TGTGCCAGCAGTTCAGCAAACGAGTTCTCCTATGGCTACACCTTC
many	NA	TRBV5-6	TRBJ1-2	CASSLEGTYGYTF	TGTGCCAGCAGCTTGGAGGGAACCTATGGCTACACCTTC
NA	TRBD1	TRBV7-2	TRBJ2-1	CASSPDAGQGYNEQFF	TGTGCCAGCAGCCCCGACGCGGGACAGGGGTACAATGAGCAGTTCTTC
many	NA	TRBV5-1	TRBJ1-2	CASSVDEYGYTF	TGCGCCAGCAGCGTGGACGAGTATGGCTACACCTTC
NA	NA	TRBV7-8	TRBJ2-1	CASSLHRGETQFF	TGTGCCAGCAGCTTACATAGGGGGGAGACCCAGTTCTTC
NA	NA	TRBV12-3/TRBV12-4	TRBJ2-5	CASSAGRQGKTQYF	TGTGCCAGCAGTGCGGGACGGCAGGGAAAGACCCAGTACTTC
many	NA	TRBV12-3/TRBV12-4	TRBJ2-1	CASRLSSGAYNEQFF	TGTGCCAGCAGACTTTCCTCCGGGGCCTACAATGAGCAGTTCTTC
many	NA	TRBV12-3/TRBV12-4	TRBJ1-4	CASSLGPEKLFF	TGTGCCAGCAGTTTAGGACCCGAAAAACTGTTTTTT
many	NA	TRBV5-1	TRBJ1-5	CASSLGNRPGQPQHF	TGCGCCAGCAGCTTGGGCAACAGGCCGGGGCAGCCCCAGCATTTT
many	NA	TRBV5-4	TRBJ2-5	CASSLTSPTGETQYF	TGTGCCAGCAGCTTGACTAGTCCCACCGGGGAGACCCAGTACTTC
NA	NA	TRBV6-1	TRBJ2-4	CASSEHPLAKNIQYF	TGTGCCAGCAGTGAACACCCTCTAGCCAAAAACATTCAGTACTTC
few	NA	TRBV12-3/TRBV12-4	TRBJ2-3	CASTWVADTQYF	TGTGCCAGCACGTGGGTCGCAGATACGCAGTATTTT
many	NA	TRBV4-2	TRBJ1-5	CASSPRSGSGNQPQHF	TGTGCCAGCAGCCCCCGGTCGGGGTCGGGCAATCAGCCCCAGCATTTT